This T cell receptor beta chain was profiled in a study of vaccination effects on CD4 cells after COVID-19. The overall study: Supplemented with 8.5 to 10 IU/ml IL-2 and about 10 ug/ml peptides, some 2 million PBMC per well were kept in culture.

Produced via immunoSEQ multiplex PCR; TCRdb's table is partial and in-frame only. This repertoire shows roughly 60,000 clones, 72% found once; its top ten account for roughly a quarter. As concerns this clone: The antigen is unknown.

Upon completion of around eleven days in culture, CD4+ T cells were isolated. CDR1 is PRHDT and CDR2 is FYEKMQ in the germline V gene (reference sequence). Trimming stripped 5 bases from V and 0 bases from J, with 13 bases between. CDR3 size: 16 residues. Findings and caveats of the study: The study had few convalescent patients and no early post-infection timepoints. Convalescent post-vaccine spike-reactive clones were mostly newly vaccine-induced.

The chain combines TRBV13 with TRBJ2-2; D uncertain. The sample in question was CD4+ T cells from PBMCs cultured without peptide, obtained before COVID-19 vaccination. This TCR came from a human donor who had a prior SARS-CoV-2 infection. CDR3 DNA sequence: TGTGCCAGCAGCCCGCCCAGCTTAACGAACACCGGGGAGCTGTTTTTT. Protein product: CASSPPSLTNTGELFF.